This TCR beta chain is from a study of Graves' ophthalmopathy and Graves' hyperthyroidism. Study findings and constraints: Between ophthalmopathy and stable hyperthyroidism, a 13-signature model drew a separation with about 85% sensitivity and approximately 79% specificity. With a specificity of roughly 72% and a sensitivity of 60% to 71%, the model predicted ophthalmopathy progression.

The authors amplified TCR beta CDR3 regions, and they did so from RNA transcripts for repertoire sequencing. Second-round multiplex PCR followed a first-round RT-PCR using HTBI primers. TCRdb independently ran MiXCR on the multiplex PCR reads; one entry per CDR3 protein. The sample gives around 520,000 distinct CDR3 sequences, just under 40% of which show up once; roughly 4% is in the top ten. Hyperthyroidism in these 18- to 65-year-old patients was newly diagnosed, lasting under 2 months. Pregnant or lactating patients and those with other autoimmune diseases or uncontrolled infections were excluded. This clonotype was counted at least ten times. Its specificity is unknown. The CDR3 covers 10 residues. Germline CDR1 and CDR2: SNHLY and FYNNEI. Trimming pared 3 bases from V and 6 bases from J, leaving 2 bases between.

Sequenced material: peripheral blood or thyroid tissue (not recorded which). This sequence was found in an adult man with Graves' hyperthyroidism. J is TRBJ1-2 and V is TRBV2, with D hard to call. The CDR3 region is CASSDHGYTF. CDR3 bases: TGTGCCAGCAGTGATCATGGCTACACCTTC.